The rows below give T cell receptor beta chains drawn from one sample of a study of blood T cell repertoires in COVID-19. TCRdb's copy holds only in-frame clones and misses some; the assay was immunoSEQ multiplex PCR. The sample lists around 240,000 clones, over 80% occurring once. Sequencing was done on a sample of PBMCs or T cells enriched from blood (not recorded which). These receptor sequences come from a man in his fifties who had been exposed to COVID-19. Both conserved end residues are part of each CDR3. The order of the fields is D gene, V gene, J gene, CDR3 length, clone size, CDR3 DNA, CDR3 protein. The D gene is left open where the match is weak. Clone size is shown for a subset of rows, as once, few, many or a class of expanded clone.

D: TRBD1; V: TRBV10-3; J: TRBJ1-4; length: 13; size: NA; DNA: TGTGCCATCAGTGACCAGGGGGGTGAAAAACTGTTTTTT; CDR3: CAISDQGGEKLFF
D: TRBD1; V: TRBV24-1; J: TRBJ2-2; length: 15; size: NA; DNA: TGTGCCACCAGTGGGACAGGGGACAACACCGGGGAGCTGTTTTTT; CDR3: CATSGTGDNTGELFF
D: TRBD1; V: TRBV6-2/TRBV6-3; J: TRBJ1-6; length: 15; size: NA; DNA: TGTGCCAGCAGTTCCCCGACAGGGGATAATTCACCCCTCCACTTT; CDR3: CASSSPTGDNSPLHF
D: TRBD1; V: TRBV5-6; J: TRBJ2-7; length: 15; size: NA; DNA: TGTGCCAGCAGCTTGCTGGGGACAGGGTACTACGAGCAGTACTTC; CDR3: CASSLLGTGYYEQYF
D: TRBD2; V: TRBV18; J: TRBJ2-1; length: 17; size: NA; DNA: TGTGCCAGCTCACCACCAGCTAGCGGGGGATTCTACAATGAGCAGTTCTTC; CDR3: CASSPPASGGFYNEQFF
D: TRBD2; V: TRBV3-1/TRBV3-2; J: TRBJ2-3; length: 16; size: NA; DNA: TGTGCCAGCAGCCAAGTGGCGGGGGGCGTCACAGATACGCAGTATTTT; CDR3: CASSQVAGGVTDTQYF
D: NA; V: TRBV7-9; J: TRBJ2-5; length: 15; size: once; DNA: TGTGCCAGCAGCTTAGCGACAGGCATACAAGAGACCCAGTACTTC; CDR3: CASSLATGIQETQYF
D: NA; V: TRBV11-3; J: TRBJ1-4; length: 13; size: NA; DNA: TGTGCCAGCAGCTTATACGGTAATGAAAAACTGTTTTTT; CDR3: CASSLYGNEKLFF
D: NA; V: TRBV10-3; J: TRBJ2-2; length: 14; size: NA; DNA: TGTGCCAGCAGGACGGACTCGAACACCGGGGAGCTGTTTTTT; CDR3: CASRTDSNTGELFF
D: TRBD2; V: TRBV24-1; J: TRBJ2-2; length: 19; size: NA; DNA: TGTGCCACCAGTGCTATTAGCGGGAGCCGACTCATCAACACCGGGGAGCTGTTTTTT; CDR3: CATSAISGSRLINTGELFF